This TCR beta chain was found in a study of cytomegalovirus exposure and HLA in healthy donors (TCRdb year 2017). For the study in its entirety: In an earlier analysis of roughly 590 of the donors, around 290 Gb of sequence data and about 110 million unique TCR beta sequences from some 170 million T cells were reported. Roughly 300 gigabases of sequencing data and tens of millions of unique TCR sequences were included in an early release covering roughly 600 HLA-typed donors. Of the approximately 400 genotyped donors, 81% fell in the genetic ancestry cluster associated with self-reported Caucasian donors. The study aimed to test whether signatures of past pathogen exposure could be identified by cataloging public T cell receptors. The study profiled the T cell repertoires of hundreds of subjects by immunosequencing and related them to cytomegalovirus serostatus. In addition to the first cohort of 650 to 750 subjects, a separate validation cohort of 120 different subjects was used. To predict cytomegalovirus infection status, the study combined high-throughput TCR immunosequencing, statistical association of individual TCRs with disease status, and machine learning. A later analysis re-analyzed previously published TCR beta repertoires from 600 to 850 donors and added high-resolution HLA genotyping to study TCR occurrence patterns. The later analysis used no new phenotypic data to find candidate immune exposures, relying instead on TCR beta sequences and their occurrence across donors. An earlier analysis of 450 to 750 of the donors used high-throughput TCR beta sequencing to judge whether each TCR beta V gene segment behaved as functional or pseudogenic. Donor age, sex, ethnicity and CMV serostatus were collected together with the repertoire data. A later genetic analysis took genome-wide SNP genotypes for 398 of the 666 donors and used that subset as a discovery cohort. All discovery cohort repertoires had been generated using a single sequencing platform. HLA typing covered class I and class II loci at four-digit resolution. Typing coverage varied by locus: 629-630 donors for A, B, C, DRB1 and DQB1; some 520 for DQA1; about 600 for DPA1; roughly 450 for DPB1. Five DR-DQ haplotypes were handled as single units for association and clustering, since linkage in the cohort was strong. On average, around 240,000 unique TCR beta nucleotide sequences were sequenced per donor among 350 to 400 genotyped donors of the cohort, with roughly 18% of those sequences being non-productive. Paper-wide results and their limitations: Because HLA typing was missing for some donors at each locus, association tests included only the typed subset. An association between a missense DCLRE1C variant and V-gene and J-gene trimming of TCR beta chains was found in a later genetic analysis and replicated in an independent cohort. In a later genetic analysis, fewer N-insertions in productive TCRs were reported among donors in an Asian-associated ancestry cluster than the roughly 640-donor mean. In vitro tests confirmed that a few of the cytomegalovirus-associated TCR beta chains recognize cytomegalovirus antigens. Most TCR sequences were seen in very few donors, while some public TCRs were found in many individuals. The only immune exposure information available for the cohort was CMV serostatus. In an earlier analysis of a few hundred of the donors, most TCR beta V segments were observed in productive rearrangements about 87% or about 30% of the time, broadly matching IMGT annotations. Strong co-occurrence of HLA alleles, especially DR and DQ, made assigning TCR associations to individual alleles difficult. Compared with equally common non-associated chains, HLA-associated TCR beta chains in a later analysis were more clonally expanded and had lower generation probabilities. A cluster of highly shared sequence variants was judged likely to represent a technical artifact of the sequencing pipeline. Most CMV-associated TCR beta chains appeared to be HLA-restricted in a later analysis, and the HLA associations seemed to be driven largely by CMV exposure. Several of the top co-occurrence clusters appeared to be linked to parvovirus B19, influenza, CMV and Epstein-Barr virus, according to a later analysis. A further reported finding was that TCR beta sequences accurately predicted the HLA-A and HLA-B alleles for most subjects in the first cohort. Specific HLA alleles were associated with some 15,000 TCR beta sequences at a false discovery rate of 0.05 in a later analysis. The authors suggested that the approach could potentially be generalized to other disease states and immunological phenotypes. A later analysis found that TCR association rates varied across HLA loci, with DRB1 alleles showing the most associated TCRs and HLA-C alleles the fewest. In both the original and validation cohorts, the classifier was reported to diagnose cytomegalovirus status with high specificity and sensitivity. Presence/absence analyses assumed roughly uniform sequencing depth across donors, an assumption that may not hold. Only TCR beta chains were sequenced in this cohort, and the absence of alpha or paired-chain data limited detectable features. Linkage disequilibrium might explain the correlated functional status among segregating V segments, but an unknown experimental factor could not be excluded. Because counts were too low, seventeen rarely observed V segments, including chromosome 9 orphons, were excluded from the earlier analysis of 587 of the donors. Because the 87-base-pair reads could not distinguish some IMGT-functional V segments, including TRBV6-2 and TRBV6-3, those segments were excluded. The study listed 170 or so TCR beta chains as associated with cytomegalovirus.

The CDR1 and CDR2 encoded by the germline V gene (reference sequence) are LNHNV and YYDKDF. The junction shows trimming of 2 bases on V and 2 bases on J, and the gene matches do not reach 0 bases of it. Inclusive of the bounding cysteine and phenylalanine, the CDR3 is 14 residues long. CDR3 DNA is the only sequence kept; it has 42 bases, read in frame from the first base. Library prep was done by the immunoSEQ multiplex PCR assay. A mixture of 60 forward primers for TCR Vbeta segments and 13 reverse primers for TCR Jbeta segments was used in the multiplex PCR. Amplification of the CDR3 region of rearranged TCR beta genes was performed with a multiplex PCR assay on genomic DNA. The Illumina HiSeq System was used to sequence the amplified TCR beta libraries as 87-base-pair reads. The published analysis was carried out like this. A later analysis counted some 80 million unique TCR beta chains across the 550 to 700 repertoires, and roughly 10 million of these chains were shared by at least two donors. To remove PCR and sequencing errors, raw reads were error-corrected and collapsed into unique sequences using a nearest-neighbor algorithm that merged closely related sequences. To assign V, D and J gene segments, CDR3 sequences were aligned to IMGT reference sequences. Each retained sequence needed at least a six-nucleotide match to both a V gene segment and a J gene segment. Rearrangements were classified as productive when the CDR3 lacked stop codons and remained in frame with V and J, and all other rearrangements were classified as non-productive. CDR3 was defined according to IMGT convention as the region running from the second conserved V-encoded cysteine to the conserved J-encoded phenylalanine. The earlier analysis of a few hundred of the donors excluded any sequence lacking an unambiguous match to a single V gene segment. An earlier analysis of a few hundred of the donors classified V segments as functional when productive rearrangements were above 56.7% and as segregating when the standard deviation between donors was above 5%. A statistical classification framework was built for diagnosing cytomegalovirus status from the catalog of TCR beta chain sequences. A later analysis assigned V and J genes by comparing TCR nucleotide sequences with IMGT/GENE-DB human TR gene sequences. The TCRdist pipeline was used in a later analysis to assign CDR3 sequences and most-parsimonious VDJ recombination scenarios. In a later analysis, every TCR beta chain was defined by the combination of its CDR3 amino acid sequence and its V-gene family, and reads without a unique V-gene family were dropped. A later analysis removed 592 highly shared, low-generation-probability nucleotide sequences to deal with suspected cross-contamination and a sequencing artifact. A later analysis calculated a clonal expansion index for each public chain from normalized within-repertoire ranks of inferred template counts. A later analysis computed generation probabilities with a VDJ recombination model fitted to out-of-frame rearrangements, and checked the results against IGoR. In a later analysis, TCR-TCR, TCR-HLA and TCR-CMV co-occurrence was scored with hypergeometric tests, and a repertoire-size bias correction was applied to TCR pairs. To estimate false discovery rates, a later analysis permuted the HLA or CMV assignments 20 times. A later analysis grouped co-occurring TCRs with DBSCAN, adding TCRdist sequence similarity when clustering within HLA-allele-positive subsets. Repertoires with fewer than 30,000 or more than 120,000 public chains were left out of co-occurrence clustering, as were five repertoires with anomalous nucleotide sharing. TCRdb obtained this table from immuneACCESS and retained in-frame rearrangements with V and J assigned. These tables miss some clones; where compared with another copy, unresolved V genes account for less than half of the shortfall, and the remainder is unexplained. D and trimming come from the DNA, and the V and J calls and clone size come from that table. The sample profile shows around 100,000 clones; less than 85% of them were found once. Of the sample, roughly 2.6% falls within the top ten clones.

The cohort consisted of approximately 670 healthy bone marrow donors. Cohort members were all nominally healthy when sampled, although unrecorded immune exposures were likely present. The donor was CMV seronegative and belonged to the group of 350 to 400 seronegative cohort members. A peripheral blood sample was collected from each donor, and TCR beta sequencing was performed on peripheral blood mononuclear cells. The Qiagen DNeasy Blood Extraction Kit was used to extract genomic DNA from the blood cell samples. Regarding this clone: Its target antigen remains unknown. Base quality data are lacking; no much larger clone is found one base away.

Material: PBMCs. This receptor chain uses TRBV15 and TRBJ1-3, and TRBD1 aligns with 7 junction nucleotides. This receptor was obtained from a man aged 35 to 55 in good health and CMV-seronegative. CDR3 reads: CATSRRGPGNTIYF. The DNA is TGTGCCACCAGCAGAAGGGGGCCTGGAAACACCATATATTTT.